Listed below are T cell receptor beta chains from one sample, sequenced in a study of Ad26.COV2.S vaccination and SARS-CoV-2 variants. Measured with immunoSEQ multiplex PCR; TCRdb has only the in-frame clones, and not every one. The table lists 380,000 or so clones, approximately 90% of them singletons. The specimen comprised peripheral blood, sampled in a trial of Ad26.COV2.S vaccine versus placebo. Receptors were obtained from a person between 18 and 60 years old who received the Ad26.COV2.S COVID-19 vaccine or a placebo. Both conserved end residues are part of each CDR3. Fields, in order: clone size, J gene, D gene, V gene, CDR3 protein, CDR3 DNA. The D gene is left open where the match is weak. Clone size is stated in some rows and not others, as once, few, many or a class when expanded.

abundance: once; j_gene: TRBJ2-1; d_gene: -; v_gene: TRBV9; CDR3aa: CASSIETGYNEQFF; CDR3nt: TGTGCCAGCAGTATTGAAACTGGCTACAATGAGCAGTTCTTC
abundance: once; j_gene: TRBJ1-1; d_gene: -; v_gene: TRBV7-6; CDR3aa: CASSPGGNTEAFF; CDR3nt: TGTGCCAGCAGCCCGGGGGGGAACACTGAAGCTTTCTTT
abundance: -; j_gene: TRBJ1-1; d_gene: -; v_gene: TRBV5-1; CDR3aa: CASSLRGVDTEAFF; CDR3nt: TGCGCCAGCAGCTTAAGAGGGGTGGACACTGAAGCTTTCTTT
abundance: -; j_gene: TRBJ2-6; d_gene: -; v_gene: TRBV5-1; CDR3aa: CASSSLPGITGANVLTF; CDR3nt: TGCGCCAGCAGCTCCCTTCCCGGTATCACTGGGGCCAACGTCCTGACTTTC
abundance: -; j_gene: TRBJ1-2; d_gene: -; v_gene: TRBV1; CDR3aa: CTSSQEAGGRSGYTF; CDR3nt: TGCACCAGCAGCCAAGAGGCAGGGGGTAGGTCTGGCTACACCTTC
abundance: -; j_gene: TRBJ2-6; d_gene: TRBD1; v_gene: TRBV7-2; CDR3aa: CASSKQGALRSGANVLTF; CDR3nt: TGTGCCAGCAGCAAACAGGGGGCGCTTCGGTCTGGGGCCAACGTCCTGACTTTC
abundance: -; j_gene: TRBJ1-1; d_gene: -; v_gene: TRBV2; CDR3aa: CASSETGVSTEAFF; CDR3nt: TGTGCCAGCAGTGAAACCGGGGTAAGCACTGAAGCTTTCTTT
abundance: -; j_gene: TRBJ2-1; d_gene: -; v_gene: TRBV5-1; CDR3aa: CASSLNPAQGVQQYEQFF; CDR3nt: TGCGCCAGCAGCTTAAATCCGGCTCAGGGCGTGCAGCAGTATGAGCAGTTCTTC
abundance: -; j_gene: TRBJ1-2; d_gene: TRBD1; v_gene: TRBV28; CDR3aa: CASSLPGQGYGYTF; CDR3nt: TGTGCCAGCAGTTTACCGGGACAGGGCTATGGCTACACCTTC
abundance: -; j_gene: TRBJ2-3; d_gene: -; v_gene: TRBV11-2; CDR3aa: CASSPLLAASTDTQYF; CDR3nt: TGTGCCAGCAGCCCCTTACTAGCAGCTAGCACAGATACGCAGTATTTT
abundance: -; j_gene: TRBJ1-4; d_gene: -; v_gene: TRBV19; CDR3aa: CASSIMRGAGEKLFF; CDR3nt: TGTGCCAGTAGTATAATGCGGGGGGCTGGTGAAAAACTGTTTTTT
abundance: once; j_gene: TRBJ1-3; d_gene: -; v_gene: TRBV7-8; CDR3aa: CASSLGAGGNTIYF; CDR3nt: TGTGCCAGCAGCTTAGGGGCCGGCGGAAACACCATATATTTT
abundance: -; j_gene: TRBJ2-1; d_gene: TRBD2; v_gene: TRBV6-5; CDR3aa: CASSRSGGAYNEQFF; CDR3nt: TGTGCCAGCAGTCGTAGCGGGGGGGCCTACAATGAGCAGTTCTTC
abundance: -; j_gene: TRBJ1-1; d_gene: -; v_gene: TRBV20-1; CDR3aa: CSASPQTASNTEAFF; CDR3nt: TGCAGTGCTAGTCCGCAGACAGCTTCGAACACTGAAGCTTTCTTT
abundance: -; j_gene: TRBJ1-2; d_gene: -; v_gene: TRBV4-3; CDR3aa: CASSQDRGRNSGYTF; CDR3nt: TGCGCCAGCAGCCAAGATCGTGGCAGGAATAGTGGCTACACCTTC
abundance: -; j_gene: TRBJ1-4; d_gene: -; v_gene: TRBV5-1; CDR3aa: CASSLAGADEKLFF; CDR3nt: TGCGCCAGCAGCTTGGCAGGGGCTGATGAAAAACTGTTTTTT
abundance: -; j_gene: TRBJ1-2; d_gene: TRBD1; v_gene: TRBV5-1; CDR3aa: CASSPGQGERSYGYTF; CDR3nt: TGCGCCAGCAGCCCGGGACAGGGAGAAAGGAGCTATGGCTACACCTTC
abundance: -; j_gene: TRBJ2-5; d_gene: -; v_gene: TRBV5-5; CDR3aa: CASSSDKFWTQYF; CDR3nt: TGTGCCAGCAGCAGTGACAAATTCTGGACCCAGTACTTC
abundance: -; j_gene: TRBJ2-5; d_gene: TRBD1; v_gene: TRBV5-1; CDR3aa: CASVNRGQEGETQYF; CDR3nt: TGCGCCAGCGTAAACAGGGGGCAGGAGGGAGAGACCCAGTACTTC
abundance: -; j_gene: TRBJ2-7; d_gene: TRBD2; v_gene: TRBV7-9; CDR3aa: CASTGEGSYEQYF; CDR3nt: TGTGCCAGCACCGGGGAGGGGTCCTACGAGCAGTACTTC
abundance: -; j_gene: TRBJ2-1; d_gene: TRBD2; v_gene: TRBV19; CDR3aa: CASGPRFAGGGNEQFF; CDR3nt: TGTGCCAGTGGCCCCCGTTTTGCGGGGGGTGGCAATGAGCAGTTCTTC
abundance: -; j_gene: TRBJ1-2; d_gene: -; v_gene: TRBV10-2; CDR3aa: CASSEGPWGFGYTF; CDR3nt: TGCGCCAGCAGTGAGGGTCCTTGGGGGTTCGGCTACACCTTC
abundance: -; j_gene: TRBJ2-7; d_gene: -; v_gene: TRBV2; CDR3aa: CASSGTSYEQYF; CDR3nt: TGTGCCAGCAGTGGAACAAGCTACGAGCAGTACTTC
abundance: -; j_gene: TRBJ1-2; d_gene: TRBD1; v_gene: TRBV3-1/TRBV3-2; CDR3aa: CASSQRTGQAGYTF; CDR3nt: TGTGCCAGCAGCCAAAGGACAGGACAAGCTGGCTACACCTTC
abundance: -; j_gene: TRBJ2-3; d_gene: TRBD1; v_gene: TRBV9; CDR3aa: CASSQDRSTDTQYF; CDR3nt: TGTGCCAGCAGCCAGGACAGGAGCACAGATACGCAGTATTTT
abundance: -; j_gene: TRBJ2-1; d_gene: TRBD2; v_gene: TRBV9; CDR3aa: CASSVEASGGSSEQFF; CDR3nt: TGTGCCAGCAGCGTAGAGGCTAGCGGGGGGTCGAGTGAGCAGTTCTTC
abundance: -; j_gene: TRBJ1-4; d_gene: -; v_gene: TRBV5-1; CDR3aa: CASSLPEGATNEKLFF; CDR3nt: TGCGCCAGCAGCTTGCCAGAAGGAGCAACTAATGAAAAACTGTTTTTT
abundance: once; j_gene: TRBJ2-1; d_gene: TRBD2; v_gene: TRBV27; CDR3aa: CASSLGAGGPGEQFF; CDR3nt: TGTGCCAGCAGTTTAGGGGCGGGAGGGCCCGGTGAGCAGTTCTTC
abundance: -; j_gene: TRBJ2-7; d_gene: -; v_gene: TRBV5-1; CDR3aa: CASSLVGYEQYF; CDR3nt: TGCGCCAGCAGCTTGGTCGGGTACGAGCAGTACTTC
abundance: -; j_gene: TRBJ2-7; d_gene: -; v_gene: TRBV18; CDR3aa: CASSPPTPGIVNEQYF; CDR3nt: TGTGCCAGCTCACCACCCACACCAGGGATTGTGAACGAGCAGTACTTC
abundance: once; j_gene: TRBJ2-7; d_gene: TRBD1; v_gene: TRBV27; CDR3aa: CASSTPTGDEQYF; CDR3nt: TGTGCCAGCAGTACCCCGACAGGGGACGAGCAGTACTTC
abundance: once; j_gene: TRBJ1-2; d_gene: -; v_gene: TRBV5-1; CDR3aa: CASSLDSSMYYGYTF; CDR3nt: TGCGCCAGCAGCCTTGACAGTTCCATGTACTATGGCTACACCTTC
abundance: -; j_gene: TRBJ1-2; d_gene: TRBD1; v_gene: TRBV28; CDR3aa: CASSLFTGGRQGYTF; CDR3nt: TGTGCCAGCAGTTTATTTACAGGGGGCCGGCAGGGCTACACCTTC
abundance: once; j_gene: TRBJ2-7; d_gene: TRBD2; v_gene: TRBV10-2; CDR3aa: CASSERLAGDYEQYF; CDR3nt: TGCGCCAGCAGTGAACGGCTAGCGGGCGACTACGAGCAGTACTTC
abundance: -; j_gene: TRBJ2-1; d_gene: TRBD2; v_gene: TRBV9; CDR3aa: CASSVVAGLAGGTQFF; CDR3nt: TGTGCCAGCAGCGTAGTCGCAGGACTAGCGGGGGGGACGCAGTTCTTC
abundance: -; j_gene: TRBJ2-7; d_gene: -; v_gene: TRBV7-9; CDR3aa: CASSVSSYEQYF; CDR3nt: TGTGCCAGCAGCGTCAGCTCCTACGAGCAGTACTTC
abundance: -; j_gene: TRBJ1-5; d_gene: -; v_gene: TRBV27; CDR3aa: CASSLYFGQPQHF; CDR3nt: TGTGCCAGCAGTTTATATTTCGGCCAGCCCCAGCATTTT
abundance: -; j_gene: TRBJ1-5; d_gene: TRBD1; v_gene: TRBV6-1; CDR3aa: CASSDSIRDRHSNQPQHF; CDR3nt: TGTGCCAGCAGTGATTCAATACGGGACAGACATAGCAATCAGCCCCAGCATTTT
abundance: -; j_gene: TRBJ1-1; d_gene: TRBD1; v_gene: TRBV20-1; CDR3aa: CSASRWTGGTEAFF; CDR3nt: TGCAGTGCTAGTAGGTGGACAGGGGGCACTGAAGCTTTCTTT